This TCR beta chain appears in the sequencing data of a study of blood T cell repertoires in COVID-19. The CDR3 runs to 10 residues. CDR1 WSHSY and CDR2 SAAADI come from the germline V gene. Everyone who took part was 18 to 89 years old, and they came from about 25 US areas. In assigning cohorts, the study relied on participant-reported clinical history. This table comes from immunoSEQ multiplex PCR, and its TCRdb copy is limited to in-frame clones, with some not included. The table includes 250,000 to 350,000 clones, roughly 85% detected once. This rearrangement joins TRBV10-2 to TRBJ1-1; D remains ambiguous. The better agreement between TRBJ2-3 and the DNA end casts doubt on the J call. The clonotype originates from a woman aged 45-60 years who had recovered from COVID-19. The sequenced sample was PBMCs or T cells enriched from blood (not recorded which). The CDR3 loop is CASSEVGQYF. In DNA, the CDR3 is TGCGCCAGCAGTGAGGTTGGGCAGTATTTT.